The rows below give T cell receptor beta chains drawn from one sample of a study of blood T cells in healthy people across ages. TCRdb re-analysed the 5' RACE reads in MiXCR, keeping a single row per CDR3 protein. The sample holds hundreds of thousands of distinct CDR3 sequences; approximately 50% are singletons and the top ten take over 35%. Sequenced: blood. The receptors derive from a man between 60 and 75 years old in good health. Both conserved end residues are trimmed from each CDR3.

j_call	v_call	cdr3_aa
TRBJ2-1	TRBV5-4	ASSLALAGLSYNEQF
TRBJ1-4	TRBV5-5	ASSLWAGGDEKLF
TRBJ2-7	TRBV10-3	AISAVVGTSYEQY
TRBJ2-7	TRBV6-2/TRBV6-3	ASRPNYRDEQY
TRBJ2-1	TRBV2	ASRAGGYNEQF
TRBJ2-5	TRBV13	ASSTRPPETQY
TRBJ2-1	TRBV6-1	ATRQGAGNEQF
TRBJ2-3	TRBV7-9	ASDRMAESTDTQY
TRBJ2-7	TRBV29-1	SAGQLDEQY
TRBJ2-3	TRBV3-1	ASSQTNSLSTDTQY
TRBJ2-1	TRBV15	ATSSDGGVGLGNEQF
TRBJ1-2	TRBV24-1	ATSDGVGYT
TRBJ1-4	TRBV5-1	ASTDQGAINEKLF
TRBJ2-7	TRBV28	ASSLAGGGASEQY
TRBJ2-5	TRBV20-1	SARDATGGGETQY
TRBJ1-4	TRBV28	ASSLTDEKLF
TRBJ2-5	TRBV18	ASSPSLAGVGNEQY
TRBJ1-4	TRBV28	ASSLWDEKLF
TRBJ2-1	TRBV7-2	ASRFMGQGSYNEQF
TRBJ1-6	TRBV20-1	SARRTGPNSPLH
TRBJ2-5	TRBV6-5	ASSYSSYLRGETQY
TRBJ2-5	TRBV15	ATSPFAGTRETQY
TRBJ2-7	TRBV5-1	ASSLNLGNHYEQY
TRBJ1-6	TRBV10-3	AISGDRFQSPLH
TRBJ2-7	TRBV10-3	AISEYRELSYEQY
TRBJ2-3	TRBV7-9	ASRAGTGGTDTQY
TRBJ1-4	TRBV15	ATSQDMAGEKLF
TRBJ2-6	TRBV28	ASSPPGIGANVLT
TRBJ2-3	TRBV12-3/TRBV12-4	ASRPSGGADTQY
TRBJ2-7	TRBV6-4	ASSGQYSSYEQY
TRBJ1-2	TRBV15	ATSRGQDGGYT
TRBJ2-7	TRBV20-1	SARGDTTYEQY
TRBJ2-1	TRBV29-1	SVRPGGKHEQF
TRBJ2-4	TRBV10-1	ASRHLRVYIQY